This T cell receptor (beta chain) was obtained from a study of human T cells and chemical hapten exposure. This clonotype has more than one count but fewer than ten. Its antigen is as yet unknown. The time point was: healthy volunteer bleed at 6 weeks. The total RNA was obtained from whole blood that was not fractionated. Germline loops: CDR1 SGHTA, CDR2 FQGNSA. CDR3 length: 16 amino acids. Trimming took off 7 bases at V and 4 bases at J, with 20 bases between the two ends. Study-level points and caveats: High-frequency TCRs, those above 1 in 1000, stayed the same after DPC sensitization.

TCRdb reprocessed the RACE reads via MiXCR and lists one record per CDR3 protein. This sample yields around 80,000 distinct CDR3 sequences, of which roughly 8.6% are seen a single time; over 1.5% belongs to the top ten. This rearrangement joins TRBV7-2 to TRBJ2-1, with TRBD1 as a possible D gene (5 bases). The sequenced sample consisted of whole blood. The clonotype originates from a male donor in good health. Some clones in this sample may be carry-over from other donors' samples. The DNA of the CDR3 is TGTGCCAGCATCACGCCCGGACACGATTTTTACAATGAGCAGTTCTTC. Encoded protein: CASITPGHDFYNEQFF.